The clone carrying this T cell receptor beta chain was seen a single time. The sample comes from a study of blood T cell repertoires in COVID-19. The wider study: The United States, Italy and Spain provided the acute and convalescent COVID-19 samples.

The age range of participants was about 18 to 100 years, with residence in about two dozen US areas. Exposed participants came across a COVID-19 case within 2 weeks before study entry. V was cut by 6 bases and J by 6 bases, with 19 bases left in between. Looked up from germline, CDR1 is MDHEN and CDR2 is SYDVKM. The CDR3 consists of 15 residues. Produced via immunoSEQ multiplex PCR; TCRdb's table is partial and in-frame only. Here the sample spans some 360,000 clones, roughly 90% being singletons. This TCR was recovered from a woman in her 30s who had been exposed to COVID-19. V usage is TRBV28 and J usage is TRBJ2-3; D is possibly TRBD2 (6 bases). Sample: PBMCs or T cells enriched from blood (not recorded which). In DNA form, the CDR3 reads TGTGCCAGCAGCTACGGGACTCTTCCTCCGGATACGCAGTATTTT. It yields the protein CASSYGTLPPDTQYF.